The sequence of this T cell receptor (beta chain) was determined in a study of blood T cell repertoires in COVID-19. In the study overall: T cells, B-cell-depleted T cells, or PBMCs provided the cDNA or gDNA that served as material.

Germline CDR1 is SGHRS and CDR2 is YFSETQ. The CDR3 sequence is 16 residues long. V lost 0 bases and J lost 2; bases outside the gene matches: 4. Original handling: By means of reference gene primer amplification, nucleated cell counts were estimated. Measured with immunoSEQ multiplex PCR; TCRdb has only the in-frame clones, and not every one. The DNA was the basis for D and trimming; V, J and clone size are from that table. The sample holds approximately 66,000 clones, around nine tenths seen once. The sequencing input was peripheral blood. The gene calls are TRBV5-1 and TRBJ2-3; TRBD2 matches at 9 bases. The clonotype originates from a man in his sixties with acute or convalescent COVID-19. CDR3 nucleotide sequence: TGCGCCAGCAGCTTGGCCCTAGCGGGGTACACAGATACGCAGTATTTT. Translated: CASSLALAGYTDTQYF.